Presented here are 30 T cell receptor beta chains from one specimen sequenced in a study of T cell responses to AZD1222 COVID-19 vaccine. TCRdb's copy holds only in-frame clones and misses some; the assay was immunoSEQ multiplex PCR. The table has roughly 150,000 clones, around 91% seen once. Sequencing used peripheral blood, obtained on day 0 of AZD1222 vaccination. The origin of the receptors is an adult in good health.

The chain recombines TRBV4-1 with TRBJ1-2; weak D call: TRBD1 (6 bases). CDR3 size: 16 residues. V lost 2 bases to trimming and J lost 6 bases, with 19 bases between them. Germline V CDR1 and CDR2: MGHRA, YSYEKL. The CDR3 DNA is TGCGCCAGCAGCCAACCAGGACAGACTTTGGGCGATGGCTACACCTTC. Amino acids: CASSQPGQTLGDGYTF.

J is TRBJ1-6 and V is TRBV27; TRBD1 is a possible D gene (6 bases). The length of the CDR3 is 16 residues. Trimming shortened V by 5 bases and J by 4 bases, and 15 bases separated the two germline ends. The germline gives CDR1 MNHEY, CDR2 SMNVEV (reference sequence). CDR3 DNA: TGTGCCAGCAGTCCGCAAGGGGGGGGATATAATTCACCCCTCCACTTT. Amino acid sequence: CASSPQGGGYNSPLHF.

This chain connects TRBV27 to TRBJ2-7, with 9 bases that match TRBD1. Trimming at V came to 0 bases and at J to 6 bases, leaving 18 bases not matched to a gene. The CDR3 spans 19 residues. The germline gives CDR1 MNHEY, CDR2 SMNVEV (reference sequence). The DNA of the CDR3 is TGTGCCAGCAGTTTATCGGAACGGGACAGGGTATTATTACCGGCCGAGCAGTACTTC. Amino acid sequence: CASSLSERDRVLLPAEQYF.

This clone was detected only a few times. The genes are TRBV11-1 and TRBJ1-3; no clear D gene. V was shortened by 5 bases and J by 3 bases, with 11 bases between the two germline ends. Germline V gives CDR1 SGHAT, CDR2 FQDESV (reference sequence). The CDR3 is 14 amino acids. The CDR3 nucleotides are TGTGCCAGCAGCCCTGCCCGAAGTGGAAACACCATATATTTT. Translating gives CASSPARSGNTIYF.

The chain employs TRBV7-9 and TRBJ1-1; 7 nucleotides align to TRBD1. Looked up from germline, CDR1 is SEHNR and CDR2 is FQNEAQ (reference sequence). V lost 5 bases, J lost 1 base, and 4 bases stayed unmatched. The CDR3 has 14 amino acids. CDR3 in amino acids: CASSPRTGNTEAFF. In DNA form, the CDR3 reads TGTGCCAGCAGCCCTCGGACAGGGAACACTGAAGCTTTCTTT.

This clone has only one observation. CDR3 nucleotide sequence: TGCGCCAGCAGCTTGGGGGCGGGTGGACAGCCCCAGCATTTT. Its protein is CASSLGAGGQPQHF. V usage is TRBV5-1 and J usage is TRBJ1-5; D remains ambiguous. V was trimmed by 0 bases and J by 7 bases, leaving 11 bases between them. CDR3 size: 14 residues. In germline, CDR1 is SGHRS, CDR2 YFSETQ. Looking up the rest from reference TRBV5-1 and TRBJ1-5 gives the full variable domain: KAGVTQTPRYLIKTRGQQVTLSCSPISGHRSVSWYQQTPGQGLQFLFEYFSETQRNKGNFPGRFSGRQFSNSRSEMNVSTLELGDSALYLCASSLGAGGQPQHFGDGTRLSIL.

This clone has just one count. This chain links TRBV5-4 with TRBJ1-2; 9 positions match TRBD1. This CDR3 comprises 16 residues. Germline CDR1 reads SGHNT; CDR2 reads YYREEE (reference sequence). V was clipped by 4 bases and J by 5 bases; unmatched bases: 12. The CDR3 loop reads CASSGQTPGTGYGYTF. The CDR3 bases are TGTGCCAGCAGCGGGCAAACCCCCGGGACAGGGTATGGCTACACCTTC.

The CDR3: CASSLGIASGNLYETQYF. Here the CDR3 DNA reads TGTGCCAGCAGCTTAGGGATAGCTAGCGGGAACCTTTATGAGACCCAGTACTTC. The chain combines TRBV7-9 with TRBJ2-5; 9 bases agree with TRBD2. The germline V gene encodes CDR1 SEHNR and CDR2 FQNEAQ (reference sequence). The CDR3 runs to 18 residues. V shed 1 base, J shed 5 bases, and the junction held 14 bases outside the gene matches.

This chain links TRBV6-2 or TRBV6-3 with TRBJ1-2, with a possible D match to TRBD1 (5 bases). Germline loops: CDR1 MNHEY, CDR2 SVGEGT. V was trimmed by 0 bases and J by 1 base, leaving 12 bases between them. CDR3 length: 16 residues. CDR3 DNA sequence: TGTGCCAGCAGTTACTCCCACGAACAGGATAACTATGGCTACACCTTC. This gives the protein CASSYSHEQDNYGYTF.

The V gene is TRBV7-2, the J gene TRBJ2-1; a possible D gene is TRBD1 (6 bases). CDR3 size: 13 residues. Per germline, CDR1 SGHTA and CDR2 FQGNSA. With 5 bases removed from V and 4 bases from J, the gap between germline ends came to 9 bases. Here the CDR3 reads CASSPQGYNEQFF. The CDR3 DNA reads as TGTGCCAGCAGCCCTCAGGGGTACAATGAGCAGTTCTTC.

The rearrangement links TRBV27 to TRBJ2-7, with unresolved D. Trimming cost V 4 bases and J 2 bases, with 9 bases left between them. The CDR3 is made up of 13 amino acids. Germline V gives CDR1 MNHEY, CDR2 SMNVEV (reference sequence). The DNA for the CDR3 is TGTGCCAGCAGTTACAGACTCGCCTACGAGCAGTACTTC. It yields the protein CASSYRLAYEQYF.

The rearrangement joins TRBV5-4 to TRBJ2-7; tentative D call: TRBD2 (5 bases). The CDR3 loop spans 12 amino acids. Germline CDR1 is SGHNT and CDR2 is YYREEE (reference sequence). Trimming left V 3 bases short and J 3 bases short, with 7 bases between. CDR3 in amino acids: CASSSDFYEQYF. CDR3 nucleotide sequence: TGTGCCAGCAGCTCGGACTTCTACGAGCAGTACTTC.

The chain employs TRBV19 and TRBJ1-5; D uncertain. V was shortened by 3 bases and J by 2 bases, with 14 bases between the two germline ends. The CDR3 is 16 residues long. CDR1 and CDR2 (germline): LNHDA, SQIVND (reference sequence). The CDR3 loop reads CASSIGIVTGNQPQHF. The CDR3 DNA reads as TGTGCCAGTAGTATCGGAATAGTTACAGGCAATCAGCCCCAGCATTTT.

The sample holds a few counts of this clone. The CDR3 DNA is TGTGCCAGCAGTTACGGAGGGGGCGGCTATGGCTACACCTTC. Protein sequence: CASSYGGGGYGYTF. This chain connects TRBV6-6 to TRBJ1-2, with 7 bases lining up with TRBD1. This CDR3 is built from 14 residues. V shed 2 bases and J 4 bases; nucleotides not matched to a gene: 4. Germline V CDR1 and CDR2: MNHNY, SVGAGI (reference sequence).

This clone was seen only once. The chain carries TRBV28 and TRBJ1-5; D is unclear. The CDR3 consists of 15 residues. V dropped 10 bases and J dropped 0 bases, with 16 bases sitting between them. The germline CDR1 and CDR2 sequences are MDHEN and SYDVKM. DNA for the CDR3: TGTGCCACCTTTTCGGCTCTCGATAGCAATCAGCCCCAGCATTTT. This translates into CATFSALDSNQPQHF.

The genes are TRBV28 and TRBJ2-5; possible D gene TRBD2, 6 bases. The CDR3 loop spans 14 amino acids. The V end lost 7 bases, the J end lost 5 bases, and 17 bases lay between the germline ends. The germline V gene has CDR1 MDHEN and CDR2 SYDVKM. In DNA form, the CDR3 reads TGTGCCAGCACCCGACAGCTTCGGGAGGAGACCCAGTACTTC. This gives the protein CASTRQLREETQYF.

The chain links TRBV28 to TRBJ2-3; TRBD2 agrees at 7 bases. Germline CDR1 reads MDHEN; CDR2 reads SYDVKM. J lost 1 base, V lost 5 bases, and 9 bases had no gene match. The CDR3 extends over 16 amino acids. In DNA form, the CDR3 reads TGTGCCAGCAGTCCCGCCGGGCTAGCGGGCACAGATACGCAGTATTTT. It codes for CASSPAGLAGTDTQYF.

This chain joins TRBV19 and TRBJ1-5; possible D gene TRBD1, 5 bases. Trimming shortened V by 2 bases and J by 4 bases, and 12 bases separated the two germline ends. This CDR3 is built from 15 residues. The germline V gene has CDR1 LNHDA and CDR2 SQIVND (reference sequence). The CDR3 DNA follows: TGTGCCAGTAGTATACAGGGTACCTTAAATCAGCCCCAGCATTTT. Translation: CASSIQGTLNQPQHF.

The chain links TRBV28 to TRBJ2-7; D is unresolved. The CDR3 is 13 amino acids. Per germline, CDR1 MDHEN and CDR2 SYDVKM. V lost 8 bases, J lost 4 bases, and 15 bases lay in between. The CDR3 region has the DNA TGTGCCAGCGTGGGCCAGAGCCGGTACGAGCAGTACTTC. Encoded protein: CASVGQSRYEQYF.

V and J are TRBV15 and TRBJ1-2, with unresolved D. The germline gives CDR1 LNHNV, CDR2 YYDKDF (reference sequence). CDR3 length equals 15 residues. The ends were cut back, 0 bases at V and 4 bases at J, with 12 bases in the middle. CDR3: CATSREAVQSYGYTF. The CDR3 DNA follows: TGTGCCACCAGCAGAGAGGCCGTGCAAAGCTATGGCTACACCTTC.

J is TRBJ1-2 and V is TRBV4-2, with D unclear. This CDR3 spans 16 amino acids. Trimming took 1 base from V and 0 from J, leaving 12 bases between them. Germline CDR1 LGHNA, CDR2 YNFKEQ. In DNA, the CDR3 is TGTGCCAGCAGCCAAGGAGGGCCACATCCTAACTATGGCTACACCTTC. Translated: CASSQGGPHPNYGYTF.

The rearrangement uses TRBV10-3 and TRBJ1-2; the match to TRBD1 covers 8 bases. With V trimmed by 8 bases and J by 8 bases, 4 bases remained unmatched. Germline values: CDR1 ENHRY, CDR2 SYGVKD. The CDR3 spans 11 residues. CDR3 coding DNA: TGTGCCATCCGTGGGACAGGAGGCTACACCTTC. Protein sequence: CAIRGTGGYTF.

The rearrangement uses TRBV19 and TRBJ2-1; 11 nucleotides line up with TRBD2. The CDR3 covers 15 residues. V trimming: 4 bases; J trimming: 8 bases; junction bases outside the gene matches: 7. CDR1 LNHDA and CDR2 SQIVND come from the germline V gene (reference sequence). Here the CDR3 DNA reads TGTGCCAGTAGTACCCTGACTAGCGGGATTCATGAGCAGTTCTTC. This gives the protein CASSTLTSGIHEQFF.

The chain uses TRBV18 and TRBJ1-6; a possible D gene is TRBD1 (5 bases). Deletions cut 2 bases from V and 3 bases from J, with 14 bases between. The CDR3 totals 17 residues. Germline V gene sequence: CDR1 KGHSH, CDR2 LQKENI. For the CDR3, the DNA is TGTGCCAGCTCACCAATGGACACCGAGTTCTATAATTCACCCCTCCACTTT. Residues: CASSPMDTEFYNSPLHF.

The J gene is TRBJ1-5, the V gene TRBV10-3; 10 bases match TRBD1. V shed 10 bases and J 7 bases; nucleotides not matched to a gene: 10. Germline lookup yields CDR1 ENHRY and CDR2 SYGVKD. The CDR3 covers 14 residues. The DNA of the CDR3 is TGTGCCAGCCAGGGGGTGGGACAGGGGCAGCCCCAGCATTTT. It codes for CASQGVGQGQPQHF.

The chain couples TRBV6-5 to TRBJ2-3, with unresolved D. The V gene's germline CDR1 is MNHEY and CDR2 SVGAGI. This CDR3 is built from 15 residues. Trimming pared 0 bases from V and 2 bases from J, leaving 9 bases between. CDR3 sequence: CASSYSDLYTDTQYF. In nucleotides, the CDR3 is TGTGCCAGCAGTTACTCAGACCTCTACACAGATACGCAGTATTTT.

The chain carries TRBV4-2 and TRBJ2-7; no clear D. Trimming left V 0 bases short and J 4 bases short, with 16 bases between. Germline V gene lookup returns CDR1 LGHNA and CDR2 YNFKEQ. This CDR3 region has 16 residues. This CDR3 is CASSQDSKTRVYEQYF. In nucleotides, the CDR3 is TGTGCCAGCAGCCAAGATTCAAAGACTCGAGTTTACGAGCAGTACTTC.

This rearrangement joins TRBV5-6 to TRBJ2-7; tentatively, D is TRBD1 (6 bases). V dropped 4 bases and J dropped 0 bases, with 11 bases sitting between them. CDR1 and CDR2 (germline): SGHDT, YYEEEE. This CDR3 region has 14 residues. CDR3 residues: CASSGDTSSYEQYF. The CDR3 nucleotides read TGTGCCAGCAGCGGGGACACGAGCTCCTACGAGCAGTACTTC.

This clone was recorded a few times. This CDR3 is CASRPGLASPLHF. The CDR3 DNA reads as TGTGCCAGCAGGCCGGGCTTAGCTTCACCCCTCCACTTT. This chain uses TRBV28 with TRBJ1-6; no reliable D call. The CDR3 loop spans 13 amino acids. Trimming cost V 6 bases and J 9 bases, with 12 bases left between them. Germline V gene sequence: CDR1 MDHEN, CDR2 SYDVKM.

Details on this clone: The junction shows a germline mismatch at one end, possibly a read error. The chain uses TRBV5-4 and TRBJ2-2; 8 bases agree with TRBD1. Germline CDR1 and CDR2: SGHNT and YYREEE (reference sequence). This CDR3 contains 14 residues. The chain's CDR3 is CASRFSGGSGELFF. CDR3 nucleotides: TGTGCCAGCCGCTTTTCAGGGGGCTCCGGGGAGCTGTTTTTT.